A single sample gave rise to the 24 T cell receptor beta chains below, sequenced in a study of T cell repertoires in cytomegalovirus infection. TCRdb itself ran the reads through MiXCR, one entry per CDR3 protein. This table holds hundreds of thousands of distinct CDR3 sequences, 8% to 9.5% found once. What was sequenced was PBMCs. These TCRs come from a human donor in good health (CMV status not recorded). Some clones in this sample may be carry-over from other donors' samples.

This clonotype was detected ten times or more. CDR3 amino acids: CASSGGNAGRSTDTQYF. CDR3 DNA sequence: TGTGCCAGCAGCGGAGGGAACGCGGGACGTAGCACAGATACGCAGTATTTT. This chain connects TRBV7-9 to TRBJ2-3; a possible D gene is TRBD2 (6 bases). The ends were cut back, 5 bases at V and 0 bases at J, with 18 bases in the middle. This CDR3 is built from 17 residues. The germline V gene has CDR1 SEHNR and CDR2 FQNEAQ (reference sequence).

The chain is built from TRBV19 and TRBJ2-1; D may match TRBD1 or TRBD2 (5 bases each). CDR1 is LNHDA and CDR2 is SQIVND in the germline V gene (reference sequence). Trimming left V 5 bases short and J 3 bases short, with 14 bases between. CDR3 length: 15 amino acids. CDR3 loop: CASSYRDQNYNEQFF. The CDR3 region has the DNA TGTGCCAGTAGTTACCGGGACCAAAACTACAATGAGCAGTTCTTC.

The chain employs TRBV28 and TRBJ1-2; 10 bases are a match to TRBD1. The length of the CDR3 is 15 residues. Germline V gene lookup returns CDR1 MDHEN and CDR2 SYDVKM. The V and J ends lost 6 bases and 4 bases, in that order; junction bases with no gene match: 8. The CDR3 bases are TGTGCCAGCAGCTCCGGCGGGACAGGGGTCTATGGCTACACCTTC. It translates to CASSSGGTGVYGYTF.

The gene calls are TRBV4-1 and TRBJ2-3; TRBD1 is a possible D gene (6 bases). The ends were cut back, 0 bases at V and 2 bases at J, with 15 bases in the middle. Germline values: CDR1 MGHRA, CDR2 YSYEKL. CDR3 length: 17 residues. Here the CDR3 DNA reads TGCGCCAGCAGCCAAGATCGGGTGGGGGCGACCACAGATACGCAGTATTTT. This codes for CASSQDRVGATTDTQYF.

This clonotype was counted ten times or more. CDR3 region: CASSLGGGSSSYNEQFF. CDR3 bases: TGTGCCAGCAGCTTAGGAGGGGGGTCCAGCTCCTACAATGAGCAGTTCTTC. This chain uses TRBV7-8 with TRBJ2-1, with D perhaps matching TRBD1 or TRBD2 (6 bases each). This CDR3 has 17 amino acids. The V end lost 1 base, the J end lost 0 bases, and 13 bases lay between the germline ends. Germline V gene lookup returns CDR1 SGHVS and CDR2 FQNEAQ. Filled out from reference TRBV7-8 and TRBJ2-1, the complete variable domain reads GAGVSQSPRYKVAKRGQDVALRCDPISGHVSLFWYQQALGQGPEFLTYFQNEAQLDKSGLPSDRFFAERPEGSVSTLKIQRTQQEDSAVYLCASSLGGGSSSYNEQFFGPGTRLTVL.

The chain carries TRBV20-1 and TRBJ1-5; D is ambiguous. CDR1 and CDR2 from the germline V gene are DFQATT and SNEGSKA (reference sequence). The V gene lost 6 bases and the J gene lost 1 base, with 10 bases spanning the gap. The CDR3 length is 13 residues. CDR3 in amino acids: CSASHGSNQPQHF. DNA for the CDR3: TGCAGTGCCAGCCATGGGAGCAATCAGCCCCAGCATTTT.

The rearrangement joins TRBV2 to TRBJ1-5; maybe TRBD1 (6 bases). The germline gives CDR1 SNHLY, CDR2 FYNNEI. The CDR3 is 15 residues long. The ends were cut back, 4 bases at V and 1 base at J, with 11 bases in the middle. This chain's CDR3 is CASSGPGASNQPQHF. The CDR3 nucleotides are TGTGCCAGCAGTGGCCCAGGGGCCAGCAATCAGCCCCAGCATTTT.

This clonotype was seen ten or more times. This chain uses TRBV7-2 with TRBJ2-1; D might be TRBD2 (6 bases). Trimming removed 3 bases at V and 7 bases at J, with 16 bases between. Germline V CDR1 and CDR2: SGHTA, FQGNSA. The CDR3 is made up of 15 amino acids. DNA for the CDR3: TGTGCCAGCAGCTTCGCGGGGTCGGCTAGGAATGAGCAGTTCTTC. Translation: CASSFAGSARNEQFF.

J is TRBJ2-7 and V is TRBV11-2; 8 bases are a match to TRBD1. CDR3 length: 16 amino acids. V shed 3 bases, J shed 2 bases, and the junction held 9 bases outside the gene matches. The germline CDR1 and CDR2 sequences are SGHAT and FQNNGV. CDR3 loop: CASSLDSGTGAYEQYF. CDR3 in DNA: TGTGCCAGCAGCTTGGACTCCGGGACAGGAGCCTACGAGCAGTACTTC.

This clonotype was picked up many times. The CDR3 reads CASSEFLGRTAGRHNEQFF. In DNA, the CDR3 is TGTGCCAGCAGTGAATTTTTGGGCAGGACGGCGGGAAGACACAATGAGCAGTTCTTC. V gene TRBV2 combines with J gene TRBJ2-1; possibly TRBD2 for D (6 bases). CDR1 SNHLY and CDR2 FYNNEI come from the germline V gene. Between the trimmed V and J ends, which lost 2 bases and 5 bases, there was a span of 25 bases. The CDR3 consists of 19 residues.

This clonotype was found a few times. The rearrangement uses TRBV24-1 and TRBJ2-1, with 9 bases that match TRBD2. Germline V gene lookup returns CDR1 KGHDR and CDR2 SFDVKD. The CDR3 spans 16 residues. V trimming: 4 bases; J trimming: 4 bases; junction bases outside the gene matches: 7. The DNA of the CDR3 is TGTGCCACCAGTGACTTAGCGGGAGCGGCTTACAATGAGCAGTTCTTC. Translated, it gives CATSDLAGAAYNEQFF.

In this sample, this clonotype turned up many times. The DNA of the CDR3 is TGTGCCAGCAGCGGTTGGACTAGGTCCGGGGAGCTGTTTTTT. Amino acids: CASSGWTRSGELFF. This chain joins TRBV7-2 and TRBJ2-2; 7 bases are shared with TRBD2. There are 14 residues in the CDR3. The J segment lost 6 bases and the V segment lost 5 bases, leaving 6 bases of the junction unmatched. Germline CDR1 is SGHTA and CDR2 is FQGNSA. The full variable domain, its missing parts supplied by reference TRBV7-2 and TRBJ2-2, is GAGVSQSPSNKVTEKGKDVELRCDPISGHTALYWYRQSLGQGLEFLIYFQGNSAPDKSGLPSDRFSAERTGGSVSTLTIQRTQQEDSAVYLCASSGWTRSGELFFGEGSRLTVL.

This clonotype was seen ten or more times. This chain uses TRBV7-2 with TRBJ1-1, with 7 positions matching TRBD1. The CDR3 is 13 residues long. The V gene end was trimmed by 5 bases and the J gene end by 7 bases; junction bases not matched to a gene: 7. Germline CDR1 SGHTA, CDR2 FQGNSA. CDR3 amino acids: CASSLGTEDEAFF. In DNA, the CDR3 is TGTGCCAGCAGCCTGGGGACAGAGGATGAAGCTTTCTTT.

As to this clonotype: The junction and the germline gene differ at one end; a read error may be behind it. This chain connects TRBV2 to TRBJ2-7, with 12 bases aligning to TRBD2. Germline lookup yields CDR1 SNHLY and CDR2 FYNNEI. The CDR3 loop spans 13 amino acids. The CDR3 sequence is CASSDRLAGVLIF. The CDR3 nucleotides read TGTGCCAGCAGTGACCGACTAGCGGGAGTCCTTATCTTC.

The chain joins TRBV18 to TRBJ2-2; 11 positions match TRBD2. CDR1 and CDR2 (germline): KGHSH, LQKENI. V lost 3 bases and J lost 2; bases outside the gene matches: 2. There are 16 residues in the CDR3. CDR3 sequence reads: CASSPGLAVNTGELFF. Here the CDR3 DNA reads TGTGCCAGCTCACCGGGACTAGCGGTAAACACCGGGGAGCTGTTTTTT.

This clonotype was detected only a few times. The chain uses TRBV28 and TRBJ2-1, with D possibly TRBD2 on 6 matching bases. Germline loops: CDR1 MDHEN, CDR2 SYDVKM. Trimming took off 3 bases at V and 6 bases at J, with 18 bases between the two ends. CDR3 length: 16 amino acids. The CDR3 DNA reads TGTGCCAGCAGTTTTGACTTTCGAGTCGGGGGCAATGAGCAGTTCTTC. Amino acids: CASSFDFRVGGNEQFF.

The chain joins TRBV10-3 to TRBJ2-7; D might be TRBD2 (5 bases). The length of the CDR3 is 17 residues. Germline CDR1 reads ENHRY; CDR2 reads SYGVKD. V lost 4 bases and J lost 0, with 19 bases in between. Here the CDR3 reads CAISGWANSGDSYEQYF. The CDR3 nucleotides read TGTGCCATCAGTGGTTGGGCTAACTCCGGGGACTCCTACGAGCAGTACTTC.

This chain links TRBV28 with TRBJ1-1; 7 positions match TRBD1. CDR1 is MDHEN and CDR2 is SYDVKM in the germline V gene. With 4 bases clipped from V and 5 bases from J, the junction kept 7 bases outside the gene matches. The CDR3 covers 14 residues. CDR3 sequence (DNA): TGTGCCAGCAGTTCTTCAGGGGGGTGGACTGAAGCTTTCTTT. Protein product: CASSSSGGWTEAFF. The variable domain in full, completed from reference TRBV28 and TRBJ1-1, reads DVKVTQSSRYLVKRTGEKVFLECVQDMDHENMFWYRQDPGLGLRLIYFSYDVKMKEKGDIPEGYSVSREKKERFSLILESASTNQTSMYLCASSSSGGWTEAFFGQGTRLTVV.

This clonotype was observed a handful of times. The CDR3 here is CASSRSGATDTQYF. In nucleotides, the CDR3 is TGTGCCAGCAGCAGGAGCGGGGCCACAGATACGCAGTATTTT. The chain employs TRBV6-5 and TRBJ2-3; 7 bases match TRBD2. V shed 6 bases, J shed 2 bases, and the junction held 5 bases outside the gene matches. The V gene's germline CDR1 is MNHEY and CDR2 SVGAGI. CDR3 length: 14 amino acids.

In regard to this clonotype: A much larger clone lies one base from this, so it may be a read error. The chain is built from TRBV28 and TRBJ1-1, with no clear D. Trimming removed 5 bases from V and 4 bases from J, with 20 bases in between. The CDR3 covers 16 residues. The germline gives CDR1 MDHEN, CDR2 SYDVKM. CDR3 loop: CASSPPVHVDVTEAFF. CDR3 DNA sequence: TGTGCCAGCAGTCCCCCAGTCCACGTTGACGTCACTGAAGCTTTCTTT.

This clonotype showed up many times. This chain joins TRBV28 and TRBJ2-7; a possible D gene is TRBD1 (6 bases). CDR1 is MDHEN and CDR2 is SYDVKM in the germline V gene. The CDR3 spans 13 residues. The CDR3 region is CATSRGQPYEQYF. In DNA, the CDR3 is TGTGCGACAAGCAGGGGACAACCCTACGAGCAGTACTTC.

This clonotype was recorded many times. The genes are TRBV4-2 and TRBJ2-4, with 8 positions matching TRBD2. Germline values: CDR1 LGHNA, CDR2 YNFKEQ. This CDR3 contains 16 residues. V lost 5 bases and J lost 0; bases outside the gene matches: 6. The CDR3, as DNA: TGTGCCAGCAGCTTTGCCGGGAGGGCAGCCAAAAACATTCAGTACTTC. Translating it yields CASSFAGRAAKNIQYF.

This clonotype was picked up many times. The rearrangement joins TRBV7-2 to TRBJ2-3; perhaps TRBD1 as D (6 bases). Trimming stripped 5 bases from V and 2 bases from J, with 14 bases between. The CDR3 runs to 15 residues. Germline V gene lookup returns CDR1 SGHTA and CDR2 FQGNSA. The DNA for the CDR3 is TGTGCCAGCAGCGGATCCGGGACACCCACAGATACGCAGTATTTT. This gives the protein CASSGSGTPTDTQYF.

About this clonotype: It may be a read error: a sequence one base away is much more abundant. The chain employs TRBV7-2 and TRBJ2-7, with D perhaps matching TRBD1 or TRBD2 (5 bases each). Looked up from germline, CDR1 is SGHTA and CDR2 is FQGNSA. Trimming pared 6 bases from V and 5 bases from J, leaving 11 bases between. This CDR3 comprises 12 residues. The CDR3 loop is CASSGGTHEQYF. CDR3 in DNA: TGTGCCAGCAGTGGGGGAACCCACGAGCAGTACTTC.